This TCR beta chain was documented in a study of breast tumors, draining lymph nodes, adjacent tissues. Study findings and constraints: Luminal-like breast cancer showed significantly higher tumor–nontumor repertoire similarity than basal-like. Tumor TCR diversity was below lymph nodes but above nontumor tissue. That most tumor T cells come from lymph nodes remained unproven. The data were judged consistent with most tumor T cells coming from lymph node and expanding in tumor.

Axillary draining lymph nodes of breast cancer patients supplied the node samples. A note on this clonotype: What it binds is not known.

The CDR3 sequence is 12 residues long. The V and J ends lost 3 bases and 9 bases respectively, with 9 bases between them. TCRdb analysed the multiplex PCR reads with MiXCR anew, one entry per CDR3 protein. The sample shows about 140,000 distinct CDR3 sequences, approximately 32% of them seen only once. The J gene is TRBJ2-1, the V gene TRBV12-3 or TRBV12-4; D possibly uses TRBD1 or TRBD2 (5 bases each). The source material was axillary lymph node tissue. The clonotype comes from a female donor with breast cancer. Some clones in this sample may be carry-over from other donors' samples. In nucleotides, the CDR3 is TGTGCCAGCAGTTTTGGGACGGGTGAGCAGTTCTTC. It specifies CASSFGTGEQFF.